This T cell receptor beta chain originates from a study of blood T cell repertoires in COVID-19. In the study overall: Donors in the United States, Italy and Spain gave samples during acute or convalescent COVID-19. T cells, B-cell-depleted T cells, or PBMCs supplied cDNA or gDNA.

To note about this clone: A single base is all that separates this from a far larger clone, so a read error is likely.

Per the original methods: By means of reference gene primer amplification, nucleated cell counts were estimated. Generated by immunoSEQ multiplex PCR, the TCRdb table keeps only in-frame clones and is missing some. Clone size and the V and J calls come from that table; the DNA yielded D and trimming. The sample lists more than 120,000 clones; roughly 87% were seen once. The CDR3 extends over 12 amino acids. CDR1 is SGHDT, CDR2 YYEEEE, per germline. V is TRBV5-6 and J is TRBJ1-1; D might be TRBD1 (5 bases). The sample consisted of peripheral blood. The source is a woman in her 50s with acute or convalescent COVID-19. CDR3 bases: TGTGCCCGCAGCTTGGGGGGAGGGGCAGCTTTCTTT. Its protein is CARSLGGGAAFF.